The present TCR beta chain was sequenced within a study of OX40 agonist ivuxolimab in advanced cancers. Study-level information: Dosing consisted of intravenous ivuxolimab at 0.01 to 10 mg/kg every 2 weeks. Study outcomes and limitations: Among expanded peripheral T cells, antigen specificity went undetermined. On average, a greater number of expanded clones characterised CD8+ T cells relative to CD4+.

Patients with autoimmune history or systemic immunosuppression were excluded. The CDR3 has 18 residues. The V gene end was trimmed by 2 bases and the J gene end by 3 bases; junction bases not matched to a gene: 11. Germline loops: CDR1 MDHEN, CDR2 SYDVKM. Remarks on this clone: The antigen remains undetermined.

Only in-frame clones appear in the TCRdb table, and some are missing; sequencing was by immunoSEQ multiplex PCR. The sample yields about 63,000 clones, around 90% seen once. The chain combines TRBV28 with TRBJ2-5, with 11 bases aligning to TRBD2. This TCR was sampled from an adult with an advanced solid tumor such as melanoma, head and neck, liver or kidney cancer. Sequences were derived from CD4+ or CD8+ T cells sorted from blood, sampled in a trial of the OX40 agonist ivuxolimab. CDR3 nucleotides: TGTGCCAGCAGTTTACCCGCGAGGGGTAGCGGGAGGGAAGAGACCCAGTACTTC. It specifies CASSLPARGSGREETQYF.